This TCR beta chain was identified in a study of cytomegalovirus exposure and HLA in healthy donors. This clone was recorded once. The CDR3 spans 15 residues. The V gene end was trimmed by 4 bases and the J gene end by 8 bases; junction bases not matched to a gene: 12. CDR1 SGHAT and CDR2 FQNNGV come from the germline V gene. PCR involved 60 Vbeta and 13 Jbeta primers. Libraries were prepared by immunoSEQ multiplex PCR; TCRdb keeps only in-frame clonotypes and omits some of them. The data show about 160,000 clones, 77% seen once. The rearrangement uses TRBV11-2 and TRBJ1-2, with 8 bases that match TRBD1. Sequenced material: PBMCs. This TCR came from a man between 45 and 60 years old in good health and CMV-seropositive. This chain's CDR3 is CASSSLRIDRGGYTF. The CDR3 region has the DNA TGTGCCAGCAGCTCCTTAAGAATAGACAGGGGCGGCTACACCTTC.